This T cell receptor (beta chain) was identified in a study of blood T cell repertoires in COVID-19. Study information: Specimens from acute and convalescent COVID-19 originated in the United States, Italy and Spain.

In the study's own analysis: Researchers report that nucleated cell counts were estimated from reference gene primer amplification. Sequencing was performed with immunoSEQ multiplex PCR; in TCRdb, only in-frame clones are kept and a portion is missing. V, J and clone size were drawn from that table, and D and trimming were deduced from the DNA. The sample shows a few hundred thousand clones, 92% of them seen only once. The length of the CDR3 is 15 residues. The germline V gene encodes CDR1 MDHEN and CDR2 SYDVKM. The germline V and J ends were trimmed by 4 bases and 6 bases, with 15 bases remaining between them.

This TCR was sampled from a young woman who had recovered from COVID-19. This chain joins TRBV28 and TRBJ1-4; no reliable D call. The sequencing input was PBMCs or T cells enriched from blood (not recorded which). The CDR3 DNA reads TGTGCCAGCAGTTCCGCGGCGGGCGGGGATGAAAAACTGTTTTTT. This codes for CASSSAAGGDEKLFF.